The 23 T cell receptor beta chains below were found in one sample sequenced in a study of vaccination and CD4 T cells after COVID-19 (dated by TCRdb to about 2022). The library was generated by PCR. Sequencing was carried out with an Illumina iSeq 100. TCRdb took the public reads, trimmed them with fastp at Q25, ran MiXCR for clone calling and kept in-frame beta chains. Rows merge per CDR3 protein into single entries with the most common DNA and genes. The sample data list approximately 30,000 distinct CDR3 sequences, and around 49% of these were observed just once. In total, the top ten clones hold more than 5.5% of the sample. Taken with the paper, the label for time point translates to: late sampling 161 to 241 days after vaccination in a few convalescent patients. The sample here was CD4+ T cells from blood, taken about 7 months after SARS-CoV-2 vaccination. The receptors were sampled from a human donor who had recovered from COVID-19.

V is TRBV12-3 or TRBV12-4 and J is TRBJ2-7; TRBD2 is a possible D gene (5 bases). V lost 1 base and J lost 3, with 10 bases in between. This CDR3 contains 14 residues. The CDR3 reads CASSLGSTNYEQYF. CDR3 in DNA: TGTGCCAGCAGTTTAGGGTCGACTAACTACGAGCAGTACTTC.

The chain employs TRBV10-3 and TRBJ2-1; TRBD2 aligns across 9 bases. Germline CDR1 ENHRY, CDR2 SYGVKD. The CDR3 contains 15 residues. Trimming cost V 10 bases and J 1 base; bases outside gene matches: 8. CDR3 residues: CATGAGGGSYNEQFF. The CDR3 nucleotides are TGTGCCACCGGTGCGGGAGGGGGATCCTACAATGAGCAGTTCTTC.

The V and J genes are TRBV5-1 and TRBJ1-2; D is unclear. The CDR3 length is 14 residues. CDR1 and CDR2 from the germline V gene are SGHRS and YFSETQ. Trimming removed 3 bases at V and 10 bases at J, with 19 bases between. The DNA of the CDR3 is TGCGCCAGCAGCTCCAGGTCCGCCCCGTTCGACTACACCTTC. This gives the protein CASSSRSAPFDYTF.

The chain uses TRBV27 and TRBJ2-3; 8 bases map to TRBD2. Per the germline V gene, CDR1 is MNHEY and CDR2 is SMNVEV (reference sequence). J lost 5 bases, V lost 7 bases, and 8 bases had no gene match. The CDR3 is made up of 14 amino acids. The CDR3 is CASKPSGWRDTQYF. The CDR3 DNA reads TGTGCCAGCAAACCTAGCGGGTGGCGAGATACGCAGTATTTT.

The V gene is TRBV15, the J gene TRBJ2-1, with D tentatively TRBD1 (5 bases). Trimming shortened V by 2 bases and J by 1 base, and 9 bases separated the two germline ends. Germline loops: CDR1 LNHNV, CDR2 YYDKDF (reference sequence). The CDR3 has 15 amino acids. CDR3 loop: CATSRLQGSYNEQFF. The CDR3 nucleotides read TGTGCCACCAGCAGATTGCAGGGTTCCTACAATGAGCAGTTCTTC.

This clonotype was observed a handful of times. The chain couples TRBV20-1 to TRBJ1-6; 7 nucleotides align to TRBD1. Germline lookup yields CDR1 DFQATT and CDR2 SNEGSKA (reference sequence). CDR3 size: 16 residues. Losses at the gene ends were 3 bases for V and 0 bases for J; bases not matched to a gene: 5. The CDR3 sequence is CSASGQDGSYNSPLHF. The CDR3 nucleotides are TGCAGTGCTAGCGGACAGGATGGCTCCTATAATTCACCCCTCCACTTT.

The chain combines TRBV24-1 with TRBJ2-1, with D uncertain. V lost 4 bases and J lost 2, with 14 bases in between. The CDR3 sequence is 16 residues long. Germline V gives CDR1 KGHDR, CDR2 SFDVKD. In nucleotides, the CDR3 is TGTGCCACCAGTGAAAAAGCGAGTTCACCCTACAATGAGCAGTTCTTC. Translating it yields CATSEKASSPYNEQFF.

A few counts support this clonotype. The V and J genes are TRBV7-9 and TRBJ1-2, with D unclear. The V gene's germline CDR1 is SEHNR and CDR2 FQNEAQ (reference sequence). Trimming shortened V by 3 bases and J by 4 bases, and 12 bases separated the two germline ends. The CDR3 totals 14 residues. CDR3 coding DNA: TGTGCCAGCAGCTTTCCGGATATTGGCTATGGCTACACCTTC. Translation gives CASSFPDIGYGYTF.

This CDR3 is CASDRGLAGFVAYF. As DNA, the CDR3 is TGTGCCAGCGATCGGGGACTAGCGGGGTTCGTGGCGTACTTC. This rearrangement joins TRBV6-2 or TRBV6-3 to TRBJ2-7; 13 nucleotides match TRBD2. Germline V gives CDR1 MNHEY, CDR2 SVGEGT. The CDR3 is made up of 14 amino acids. Germline trimming cut 8 bases from V and 12 bases from J; bases unmatched to any gene: 13.

This chain links TRBV20-1 with TRBJ2-7, with TRBD2 matching 13 bases. This CDR3 spans 16 amino acids. CDR1 is DFQATT, CDR2 SNEGSKA, per germline (reference sequence). V lost 1 base to trimming and J lost 1 base; unmatched junction nucleotides: 4. CDR3 nucleotides: TGCAGTGCTAGAGGCGGGACTAGCGGGAAGTCCTACGAGCAGTACTTC. Amino acids: CSARGGTSGKSYEQYF.

The chain combines TRBV7-2 with TRBJ1-6, with a weak D call TRBD1 (6 bases). V was clipped by 6 bases and J by 11 bases, with 23 bases between them. This CDR3 spans 16 amino acids. The germline V gene encodes CDR1 SGHTA and CDR2 FQGNSA. CDR3: CASSTRRGAVGPPLHF. The CDR3, as DNA: TGTGCCAGCAGTACACGCCGGGGGGCTGTGGGTCCACCCCTCCACTTT.

The chain has TRBV27 and TRBJ1-1, with 7 bases matching TRBD1. Germline-derived CDR1 and CDR2 are MNHEY and SMNVEV (reference sequence). The CDR3 length is 14 residues. After removal of 5 bases from V and 4 bases from J, the junction contained 7 bases not matched to a gene. The CDR3 coding sequence is TGTGCCAGCAGTCCCCGAACAGGGGCCACTGAAGCTTTCTTT. It encodes CASSPRTGATEAFF.

Concerning this clonotype itself: The junction departs from germline at one end; a sequencing error may be responsible. The rearrangement links TRBV7-2 to TRBJ2-5, with 8 bases that match TRBD2. The CDR3 extends over 12 amino acids. Germline lookup yields CDR1 SGHTA and CDR2 FQGNSA. The CDR3: CASSLAGETQYF. The CDR3 DNA sequence: TGTGCCAGCAGCCTAGCGGGAGAGACCCAGTACTTC. The whole variable domain, remainder taken from reference TRBV7-2 and TRBJ2-5, is GAGVSQSPSNKVTEKGKDVELRCDPISGHTALYWYRQSLGQGLEFLIYFQGNSAPDKSGLPSDRFSAERTGGSVSTLTIQRTQQEDSAVYLCASSLAGETQYFGPGTRLLVL.

This clonotype showed up just a few times. The gene calls are TRBV20-1 and TRBJ2-7, with D tentatively TRBD1 (6 bases). The germline gives CDR1 DFQATT, CDR2 SNEGSKA (reference sequence). V lost 3 bases to trimming and J lost 4 bases, with 10 bases between them. The CDR3 contains 12 residues. The CDR3 DNA follows: TGCAGTGCTAGTGATAGGGGGTACGAGCAGTACTTC. This gives the protein CSASDRGYEQYF.

This clonotype was seen only once. The chain has TRBV20-1 and TRBJ2-6; D is uncertain. Trimming cost V 5 bases and J 0 bases, with 11 bases left between them. Germline CDR1 DFQATT, CDR2 SNEGSKA (reference sequence). The CDR3 spans 15 residues. The DNA for the CDR3 is TGCAGTGCTGGGCCGGGCCACTCTGGGGCCAACGTCCTGACTTTC. Residues: CSAGPGHSGANVLTF.

The chain links TRBV20-1 to TRBJ2-1; 8 bases are shared with TRBD2. The CDR3 is made up of 14 amino acids. V dropped 6 bases and J dropped 5; count of bases not matched to a gene: 9. The germline CDR1 and CDR2 sequences are DFQATT and SNEGSKA (reference sequence). The CDR3: CSARSGSADNEQFF. The CDR3, as DNA: TGCAGTGCCAGGAGCGGGAGTGCTGACAATGAGCAGTTCTTC.

The chain joins TRBV6-4 to TRBJ2-1; TRBD2 matches 8 bases. Germline V gives CDR1 MRHNA, CDR2 SNTAGT. Germline trimming cut 0 bases from V and 10 bases from J; bases unmatched to any gene: 5. The CDR3 runs 14 residues. CDR3 sequence (DNA): TGTGCCAGCAGTGACTCGTACGTAGCGGGAGAGCAGTTCTTC. Translated, it gives CASSDSYVAGEQFF.

This clonotype was seen only a few times. The rearrangement uses TRBV7-8 and TRBJ2-5; D may be TRBD2 (6 bases). The CDR3 loop spans 15 amino acids. Trimming removed 6 bases from V and 0 bases from J, with 14 bases in between. The germline V gene encodes CDR1 SGHVS and CDR2 FQNEAQ. The CDR3 here is CASSLRRLDQETQYF. In nucleotides, the CDR3 is TGTGCCAGCAGTCTTAGGCGACTAGACCAAGAGACCCAGTACTTC.

The V gene is TRBV7-6, the J gene TRBJ2-7; 7 bases align to TRBD2. The V gene's germline CDR1 is SGHVS and CDR2 FNYEAQ. CDR3 length: 15 residues. J gave up 2 bases and V 5 bases, and 9 bases lay outside the gene matches. The CDR3 reads CASSPHERGTYEQYF. CDR3 DNA: TGTGCCAGCAGCCCCCATGAGCGGGGAACCTACGAGCAGTACTTC.

V usage is TRBV7-2 and J usage is TRBJ2-7; TRBD2 aligns across 8 bases. From germline, CDR1 is SGHTA and CDR2 FQGNSA. CDR3 length: 16 residues. V was pared by 5 bases and J by 2 bases, with 11 bases of the junction left unmatched. The DNA for the CDR3 is TGTGCCAGCAGCAGGAACCGAGCGGGAGCAGCCTACGAGCAGTACTTC. Amino acid sequence: CASSRNRAGAAYEQYF.

The CDR3 sequence: CATSGEITGANNEQFF. CDR3 in DNA: TGTGCCACCAGCGGCGAAATAACCGGGGCCAACAATGAGCAGTTCTTC. The J gene is TRBJ2-1, the V gene TRBV15; D is tentatively TRBD1 or TRBD2 (5 bases each). Between the trimmed V and J ends, which lost 5 bases and 5 bases, there was a span of 19 bases. Germline-derived CDR1 and CDR2 are LNHNV and YYDKDF (reference sequence). The CDR3 extends over 16 amino acids.

The chain is built from TRBV4-1 and TRBJ2-5; 8 nucleotides align to TRBD2. The V and J ends lost 4 bases and 5 bases, in that order; junction bases with no gene match: 9. Germline V gene data show CDR1 as MGHRA and CDR2 as YSYEKL. The CDR3 is 15 residues long. CDR3 protein: CASSPKSGSMETQYF. The CDR3 nucleotides are TGCGCCAGCAGCCCAAAGAGCGGGAGTATGGAGACCCAGTACTTC.

The gene calls are TRBV20-1 and TRBJ2-7; 7 bases align to TRBD2. Germline V CDR1 and CDR2: DFQATT, SNEGSKA (reference sequence). The V and J ends lost 5 bases and 1 base, in that order; junction bases with no gene match: 8. CDR3 size: 14 residues. The CDR3 spells CSAQSGTQSYEQYF. The CDR3 coding sequence is TGCAGTGCTCAAAGCGGGACGCAATCCTACGAGCAGTACTTC.